This T cell receptor beta chain derives from a study of radiotherapy plus CTLA-4 blockade in lung cancer (dated by TCRdb to the late 2010s). Background on the whole study: Among the enrolled patients, about 19% had an objective response, and about 30% reached disease control.

V was cut back by 1 base and J by 3 bases, leaving a gap of 14 bases between them. CDR1 and CDR2 were assigned from the germline V gene as SGHDT and YYEEEE. The CDR3, cysteine through phenylalanine, is 15 amino acids long. Only the CDR3 DNA is retained, 45 bases long and in frame from the first base. On the study overall, not on this receptor specifically: TCR clones derived from tumors expanded in peripheral blood after treatment with radiotherapy and ipilimumab. Early dynamic changes in blood T cell clones, together with increased serum interferon-beta after radiation, were reported as the strongest predictors of response.

This clone was seen only a few times. The specificity of this receptor is unknown. No base-level quality is on record; no much larger clone is a single base apart. Library construction relied on the immunoSEQ multiplex PCR assay. Not all clones reach the TCRdb copy of this immuneACCESS table, which keeps in-frame sequences only. Checked studies attribute under half of the gap to unresolved V genes and leave the rest unexplained. The sample table contains 40,000 to 45,000 clones; only one count was recorded for about 70% of them. Jointly, the top ten make up 8.5% to 10% of the sample. The study evaluated CTLA-4 blockade (ipilimumab) given together with focal radiation therapy in patients who had chemo-refractory metastatic non-small-cell lung cancer.

The specimen comprised peripheral blood, sampled from a patient treated with radiotherapy plus ipilimumab. The clonotype comes from a human donor with non-small cell lung cancer who had stable disease on radiotherapy plus ipilimumab. The rearrangement joined TRBV5-6 to TRBJ2-7; possibly the D gene is TRBD1, per 6 matching bases. The CDR3 is CASSLLDRLFYEQYF. The DNA reads TGTGCCAGCAGCTTGCTCGACAGGCTATTCTACGAGCAGTACTTC. The entire variable domain, with the stretches around the CDR3 drawn from the reference TRBV5-6 and TRBJ2-7 proteins, is DAGVTQSPTHLIKTRGQQVTLRCSPKSGHDTVSWYQQALGQGPQFIFQYYEEEERQRGNFPDRFSGHQFPNYSSELNVNALLLGDSALYLCASSLLDRLFYEQYFGPGTRLTVT.